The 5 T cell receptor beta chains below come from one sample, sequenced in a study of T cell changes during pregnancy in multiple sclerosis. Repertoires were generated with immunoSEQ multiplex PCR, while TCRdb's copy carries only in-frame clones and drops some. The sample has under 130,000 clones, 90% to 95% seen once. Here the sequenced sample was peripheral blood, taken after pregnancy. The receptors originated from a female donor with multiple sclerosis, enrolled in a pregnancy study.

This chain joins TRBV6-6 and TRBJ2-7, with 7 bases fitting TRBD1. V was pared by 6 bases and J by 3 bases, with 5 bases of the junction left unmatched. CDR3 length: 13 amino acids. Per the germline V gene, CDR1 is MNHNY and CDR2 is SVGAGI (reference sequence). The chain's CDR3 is CASRGTANYEQYF. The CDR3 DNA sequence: TGTGCCAGCAGGGGGACAGCCAACTACGAGCAGTACTTC.

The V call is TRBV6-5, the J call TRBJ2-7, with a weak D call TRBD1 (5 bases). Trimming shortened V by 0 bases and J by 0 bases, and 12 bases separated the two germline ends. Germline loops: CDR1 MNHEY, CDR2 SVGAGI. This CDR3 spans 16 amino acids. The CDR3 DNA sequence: TGTGCCAGCAGTTACTCAACAGGCTTGAACTCCTACGAGCAGTACTTC. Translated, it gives CASSYSTGLNSYEQYF.

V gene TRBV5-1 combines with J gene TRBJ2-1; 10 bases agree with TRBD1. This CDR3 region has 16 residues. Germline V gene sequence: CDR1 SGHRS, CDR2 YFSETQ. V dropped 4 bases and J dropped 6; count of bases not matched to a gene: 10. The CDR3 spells CASSVWPGQGTNEQFF. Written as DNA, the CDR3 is TGCGCCAGCAGCGTGTGGCCGGGACAGGGGACCAATGAGCAGTTCTTC. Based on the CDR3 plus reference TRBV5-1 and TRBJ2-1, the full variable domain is KAGVTQTPRYLIKTRGQQVTLSCSPISGHRSVSWYQQTPGQGLQFLFEYFSETQRNKGNFPGRFSGRQFSNSRSEMNVSTLELGDSALYLCASSVWPGQGTNEQFFGPGTRLTVL.

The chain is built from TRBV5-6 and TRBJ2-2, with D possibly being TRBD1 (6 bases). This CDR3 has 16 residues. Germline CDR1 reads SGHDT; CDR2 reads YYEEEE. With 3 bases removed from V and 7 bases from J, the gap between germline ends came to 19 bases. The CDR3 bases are TGTGCCAGCAGCTGGGGAACGGGACACTTAAACGGGGAGCTGTTTTTT. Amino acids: CASSWGTGHLNGELFF. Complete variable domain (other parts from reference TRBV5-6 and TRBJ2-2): DAGVTQSPTHLIKTRGQQVTLRCSPKSGHDTVSWYQQALGQGPQFIFQYYEEEERQRGNFPDRFSGHQFPNYSSELNVNALLLGDSALYLCASSWGTGHLNGELFFGEGSRLTVL.

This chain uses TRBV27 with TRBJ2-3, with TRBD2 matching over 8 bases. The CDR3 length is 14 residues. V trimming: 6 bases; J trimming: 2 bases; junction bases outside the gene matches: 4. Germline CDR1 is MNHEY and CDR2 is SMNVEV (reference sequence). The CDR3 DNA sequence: TGTGCCAGCAGACTAGCGGTAATCACAGATACGCAGTATTTT. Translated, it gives CASRLAVITDTQYF.